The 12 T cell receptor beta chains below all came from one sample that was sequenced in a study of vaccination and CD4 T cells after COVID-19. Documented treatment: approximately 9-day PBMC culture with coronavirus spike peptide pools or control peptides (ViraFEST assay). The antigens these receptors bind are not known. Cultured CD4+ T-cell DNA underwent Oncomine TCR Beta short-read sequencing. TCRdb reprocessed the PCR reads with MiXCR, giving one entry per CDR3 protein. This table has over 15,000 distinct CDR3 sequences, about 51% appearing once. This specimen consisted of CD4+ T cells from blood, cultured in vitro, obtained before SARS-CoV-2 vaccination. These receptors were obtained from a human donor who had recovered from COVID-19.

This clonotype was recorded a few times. CDR3 amino acids: CSARDLTTGTGELFF. CDR3 DNA sequence: TGCAGTGCTAGAGATCTGACCACCGGCACCGGGGAGCTGTTTTTT. V is TRBV20-1 and J is TRBJ2-2; D remains unclear. Trimming left V 0 bases short and J 4 bases short, with 12 bases between. The germline gives CDR1 DFQATT, CDR2 SNEGSKA (reference sequence). This CDR3 contains 15 residues.

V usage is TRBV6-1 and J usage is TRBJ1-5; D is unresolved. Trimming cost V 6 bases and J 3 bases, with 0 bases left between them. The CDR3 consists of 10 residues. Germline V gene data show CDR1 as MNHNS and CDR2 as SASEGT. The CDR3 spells CASSNQPQHF. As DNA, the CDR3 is TGTGCCAGCAGCAATCAGCCCCAGCATTTT.

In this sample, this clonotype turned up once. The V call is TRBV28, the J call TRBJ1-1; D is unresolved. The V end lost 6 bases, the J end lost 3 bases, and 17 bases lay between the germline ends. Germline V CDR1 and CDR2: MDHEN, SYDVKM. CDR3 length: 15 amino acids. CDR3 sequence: CASRPWDGRDTEAFF. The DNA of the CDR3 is TGTGCCAGCAGGCCGTGGGATGGAAGGGACACTGAAGCTTTCTTT.

CDR3 protein: CASSLVVQGSGETQYF. The CDR3 coding sequence is TGTGCCAGCAGCTTAGTTGTGCAGGGTAGTGGGGAGACCCAGTACTTC. The V call is TRBV7-2, the J call TRBJ2-5; perhaps TRBD1 as D (5 bases). CDR1 and CDR2 (germline): SGHTA, FQGNSA. The CDR3 covers 16 residues. Trimming cost V 1 base and J 5 bases, with 17 bases left between them. The full variable domain, its missing parts supplied by reference TRBV7-2 and TRBJ2-5, is GAGVSQSPSNKVTEKGKDVELRCDPISGHTALYWYRQSLGQGLEFLIYFQGNSAPDKSGLPSDRFSAERTGGSVSTLTIQRTQQEDSAVYLCASSLVVQGSGETQYFGPGTRLLVL.

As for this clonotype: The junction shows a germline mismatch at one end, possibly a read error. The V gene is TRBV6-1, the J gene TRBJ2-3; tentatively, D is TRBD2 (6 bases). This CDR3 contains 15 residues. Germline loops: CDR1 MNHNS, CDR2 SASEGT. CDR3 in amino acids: CASSVLAPSTDTQYF. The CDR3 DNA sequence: TGTGCCAGCAGTGTGCTAGCGCCCAGCACGGATACGCAGTATTTT.

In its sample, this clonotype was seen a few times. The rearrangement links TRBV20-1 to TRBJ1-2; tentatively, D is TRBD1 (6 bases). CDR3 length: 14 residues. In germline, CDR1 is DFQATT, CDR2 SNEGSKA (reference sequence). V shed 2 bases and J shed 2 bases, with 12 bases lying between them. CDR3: CSARRQARNYGYTF. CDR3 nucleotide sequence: TGCAGTGCTAGAAGACAGGCCAGGAACTATGGCTACACCTTC.

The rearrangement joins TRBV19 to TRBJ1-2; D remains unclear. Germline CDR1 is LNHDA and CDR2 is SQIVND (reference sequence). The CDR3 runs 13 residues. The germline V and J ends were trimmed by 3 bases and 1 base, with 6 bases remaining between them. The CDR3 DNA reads TGTGCCAGTAGTATCACAGTTAACTATGGCTACACCTTC. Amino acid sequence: CASSITVNYGYTF.

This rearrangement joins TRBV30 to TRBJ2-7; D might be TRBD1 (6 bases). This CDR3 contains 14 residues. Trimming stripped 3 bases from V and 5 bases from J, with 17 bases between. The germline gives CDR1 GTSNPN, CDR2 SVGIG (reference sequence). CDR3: CAWSRSPDRNEQYF. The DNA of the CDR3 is TGTGCCTGGAGCCGGTCTCCGGACAGAAACGAGCAGTACTTC.

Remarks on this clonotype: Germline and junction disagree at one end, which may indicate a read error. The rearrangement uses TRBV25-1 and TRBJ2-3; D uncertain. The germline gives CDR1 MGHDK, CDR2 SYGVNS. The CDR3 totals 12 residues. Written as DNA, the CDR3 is TGTGCCAGCAGTGAAGACACAGATAAGCAGTATTTT. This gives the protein CASSEDTDKQYF. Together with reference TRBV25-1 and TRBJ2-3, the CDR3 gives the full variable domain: EADIYQTPRYLVIGTGKKITLECSQTMGHDKMYWYQQDPGMELHLIHYSYGVNSTEKGDLSSESTVSRIRTEHFPLTLESARPSHTSQYLCASSEDTDKQYFGPGTRLTVL.

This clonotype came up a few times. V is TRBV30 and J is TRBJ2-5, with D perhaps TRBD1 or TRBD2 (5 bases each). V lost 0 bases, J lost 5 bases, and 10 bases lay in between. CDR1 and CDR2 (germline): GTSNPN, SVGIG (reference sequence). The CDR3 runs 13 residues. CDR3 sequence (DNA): TGTGCCTGGAGTGTAGGATGGGGGGAGACCCAGTACTTC. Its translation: CAWSVGWGETQYF.

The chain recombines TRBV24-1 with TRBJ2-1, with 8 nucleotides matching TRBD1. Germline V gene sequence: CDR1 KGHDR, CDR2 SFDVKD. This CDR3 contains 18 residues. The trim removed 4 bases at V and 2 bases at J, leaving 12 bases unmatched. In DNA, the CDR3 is TGTGCCACCAGTGACTCAGTTGGACAGGGTGGAACCTACAATGAGCAGTTCTTC. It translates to CATSDSVGQGGTYNEQFF.

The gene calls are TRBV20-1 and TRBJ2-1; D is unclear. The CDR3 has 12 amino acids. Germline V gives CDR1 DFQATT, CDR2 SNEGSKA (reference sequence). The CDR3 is CSDLSSGYEQFF. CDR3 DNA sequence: TGCAGCGACTTGTCTTCAGGATATGAGCAGTTCTTC.